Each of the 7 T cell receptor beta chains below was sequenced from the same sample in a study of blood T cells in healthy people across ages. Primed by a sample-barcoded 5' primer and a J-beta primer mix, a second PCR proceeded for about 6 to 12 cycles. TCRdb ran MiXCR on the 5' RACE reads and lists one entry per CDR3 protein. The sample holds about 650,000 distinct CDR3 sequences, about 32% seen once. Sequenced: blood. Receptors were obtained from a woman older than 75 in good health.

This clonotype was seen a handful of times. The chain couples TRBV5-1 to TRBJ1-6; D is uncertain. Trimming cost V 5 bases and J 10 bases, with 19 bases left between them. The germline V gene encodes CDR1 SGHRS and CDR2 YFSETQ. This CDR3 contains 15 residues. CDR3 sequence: CASRPVDGPWSPLHF. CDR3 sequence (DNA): TGCGCCAGCAGACCCGTGGACGGCCCGTGGTCACCCCTCCACTTT.

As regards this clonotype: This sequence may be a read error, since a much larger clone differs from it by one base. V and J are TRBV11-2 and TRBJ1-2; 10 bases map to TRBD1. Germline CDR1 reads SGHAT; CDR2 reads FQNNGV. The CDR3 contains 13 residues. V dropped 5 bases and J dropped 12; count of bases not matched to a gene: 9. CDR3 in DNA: TGTGCCAGCAGCGGCGGACAGGGGGGCGGCAACACCTTC. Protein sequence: CASSGGQGGGNTF.

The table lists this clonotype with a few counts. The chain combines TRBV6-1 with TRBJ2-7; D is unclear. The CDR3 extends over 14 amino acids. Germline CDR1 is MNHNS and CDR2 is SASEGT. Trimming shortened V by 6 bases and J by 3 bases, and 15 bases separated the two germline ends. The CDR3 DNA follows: TGTGCCAGCAGGGGGTTCGGCGGAAACTACGAGCAGTACTTC. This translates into CASRGFGGNYEQYF.

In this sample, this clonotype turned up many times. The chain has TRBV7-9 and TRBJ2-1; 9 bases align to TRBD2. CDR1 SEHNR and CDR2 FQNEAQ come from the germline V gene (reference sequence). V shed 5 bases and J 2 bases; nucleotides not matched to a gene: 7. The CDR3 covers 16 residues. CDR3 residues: CASSTSGGGAYNEQFF. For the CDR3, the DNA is TGTGCCAGCAGCACCTCGGGCGGGGGGGCCTACAATGAGCAGTTCTTC.

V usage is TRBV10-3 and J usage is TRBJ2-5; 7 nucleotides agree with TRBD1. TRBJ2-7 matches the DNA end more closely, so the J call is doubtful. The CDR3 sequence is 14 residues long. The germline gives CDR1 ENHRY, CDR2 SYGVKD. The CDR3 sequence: CAISDRTGLYEQYF. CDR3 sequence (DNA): TGTGCCATCAGTGACCGGACAGGCCTCTACGAGCAGTACTTC.

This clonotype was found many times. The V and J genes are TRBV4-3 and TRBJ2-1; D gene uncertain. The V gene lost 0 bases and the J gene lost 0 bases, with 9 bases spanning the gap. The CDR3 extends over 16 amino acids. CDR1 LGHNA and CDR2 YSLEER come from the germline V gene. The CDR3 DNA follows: TGCGCCAGCAGCCAAGAAGGCTCGCACTCCTACAATGAGCAGTTCTTC. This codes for CASSQEGSHSYNEQFF.

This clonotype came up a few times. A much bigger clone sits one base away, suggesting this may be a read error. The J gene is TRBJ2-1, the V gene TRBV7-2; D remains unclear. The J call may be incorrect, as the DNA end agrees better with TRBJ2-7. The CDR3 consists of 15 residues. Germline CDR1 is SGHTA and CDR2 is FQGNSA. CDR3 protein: CASSLELDRYNEQYF. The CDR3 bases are TGTGCCAGCAGCTTAGAGCTGGACCGCTACAATGAGCAGTACTTC.